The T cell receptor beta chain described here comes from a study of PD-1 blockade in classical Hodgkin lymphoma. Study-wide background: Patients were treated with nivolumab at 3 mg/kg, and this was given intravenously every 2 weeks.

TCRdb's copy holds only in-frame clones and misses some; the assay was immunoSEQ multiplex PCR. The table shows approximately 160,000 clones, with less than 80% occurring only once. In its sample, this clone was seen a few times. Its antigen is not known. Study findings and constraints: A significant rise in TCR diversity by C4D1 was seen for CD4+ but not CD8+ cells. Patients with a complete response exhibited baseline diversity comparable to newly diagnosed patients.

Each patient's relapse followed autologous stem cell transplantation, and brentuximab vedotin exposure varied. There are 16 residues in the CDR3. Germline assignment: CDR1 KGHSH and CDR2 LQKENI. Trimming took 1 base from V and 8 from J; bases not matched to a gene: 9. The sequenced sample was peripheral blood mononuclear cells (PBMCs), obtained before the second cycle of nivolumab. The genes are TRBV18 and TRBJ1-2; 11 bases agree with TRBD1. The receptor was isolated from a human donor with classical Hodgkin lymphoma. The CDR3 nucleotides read TGTGCCAGCTCACCACTCCCCTCCGGGACAGGGGGGGGCTACACCTTC. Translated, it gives CASSPLPSGTGGGYTF.